These T cell receptor beta chains were read from a single sample in a study of vaccination effects on CD4 cells after COVID-19. Their specific antigens are unknown. Clones were sequenced by immunoSEQ multiplex PCR, and TCRdb holds only the in-frame ones, with some missing. The table has 80,000 to 95,000 clones, over 75% seen once. The sample here was CD4+ T cells from PBMCs cultured with HCoV-OC43 spike peptides, taken after COVID-19 vaccination. These receptor sequences come from a human donor who received a COVID-19 vaccine. Each CDR3 is given without its conserved first and last residue. Expanded clones are given a class, and other clones once, few, many or no size at all.

j_call v_call clone_size cdr3_aa
TRBJ1-2 TRBV6-5 - ASSRTGWGYT
TRBJ1-6 TRBV7-2 few ASGVFWGNSPLH
TRBJ1-5 TRBV28 - ASSKRTHGNQPQH
TRBJ2-1 TRBV5-1 - ASSLVAGGSNNEQF
TRBJ2-3 TRBV7-8 - ASSPPTGVPTDTQY
TRBJ2-1 TRBV4-3 - ASSQQRTGKANEQF
TRBJ1-1 TRBV5-4 - ASSVSGASYRAF
TRBJ2-2 TRBV27 - ASSPPGGPGELF
TRBJ2-1 TRBV7-3 once ASTYQGGAYNEQF
TRBJ1-6 TRBV6-4 - ASSPQGLGTPLH
TRBJ2-2 TRBV4-2 - ASSQAYPLQGANTGELF
TRBJ1-4 TRBV29-1 - SVEVKEKLF
TRBJ2-5 TRBV6-5 - ASSYPGVETQY
TRBJ2-2 TRBV5-1 once ASSLAGQTGELF
TRBJ1-2 TRBV25-1 - ASSESGLYT
TRBJ2-3 TRBV5-1 - ASSLGYLGLADTQY
TRBJ1-1 TRBV4-3 - ASSQGGQGRGYTEAF
TRBJ1-4 TRBV29-1 - SVEFRDWREKLF
TRBJ1-1 TRBV9 - ASSAVDTEAF
TRBJ2-1 TRBV28 - ASSFGRPGVEQF
TRBJ1-1 TRBV6-5 - ASRLQGNTEAF
TRBJ2-5 TRBV6-2/TRBV6-3 - ASSPLGGSGTQY
TRBJ1-5 TRBV7-9 - ASSKQGVGQPQH
TRBJ2-3 TRBV4-1 - ASSQAGPGADTQY
TRBJ2-2 TRBV7-3 once ASSPQSGGARELF
TRBJ2-3 TRBV7-9 - ASSRNGPGTDTQY
TRBJ2-2 TRBV5-6 - ASSLGWPRRQDGELF
TRBJ2-5 TRBV6-5 - ASTSRPPSGLAQY
TRBJ2-3 TRBV7-3 - ASNQRGGTDTQY
TRBJ1-1 TRBV6-6 - ASSPGRSRAANTEAF
TRBJ1-1 TRBV7-9 - ASSVGGTEAF
TRBJ1-3 TRBV12-3/TRBV12-4 few ASSPNPVNTIY
TRBJ2-4 TRBV27 - ASSSPSGVGKNIQY
TRBJ1-2 TRBV5-8 - ASSLSRTGVKSNYGYT
TRBJ1-1 TRBV18 - ASSPGQNTEAF
TRBJ1-6 TRBV6-5 - ASRSTGSGNSPLH
TRBJ1-1 TRBV30 - AWSVRAAAF
TRBJ2-3 TRBV6-5 - ASKVTGGADTQY
TRBJ2-5 TRBV6-6 - ASSSTGGYQETQY
TRBJ1-4 TRBV28 few ASSSRDRGRTNEKLF
TRBJ2-5 TRBV6-5 - ASSTSGAGETQY
TRBJ2-1 TRBV7-2 - ASSSRARWDEQF
TRBJ1-2 TRBV7-2 - ASSQGVGGLSYGYT
TRBJ2-2 TRBV5-1 - ASRMKQGPFTPNTGELF
TRBJ1-2 TRBV7-2 - ASSLSFEGYT
TRBJ2-5 TRBV7-9 - ASSLTGLETQY
TRBJ1-1 TRBV28 - ASSRDPQMNTEAF
TRBJ2-2 TRBV25-1 - ASSDSGELF
TRBJ2-3 TRBV7-6 - ASSPKGAVDTQY
TRBJ1-5 TRBV7-2 few ASSPGQGTQPQH